The sequence of this T cell receptor beta chain was determined in a study of shared clonotypes between healthy human individuals. Naive CD8 cells, CD45RO-negative and positively selected for CCR7, excluded terminally differentiated effector memory CD45RA+ cells. All of the donors resided in Nashville, Tennessee, and each was a Caucasian adult. This CDR3 is built from 13 residues. V lost 3 bases, J lost 6 bases, and 9 bases lay in between. Germline values: CDR1 MNHEY, CDR2 SMNVEV (reference sequence). Authors' analysis steps: Filtering differed for immunoSEQ, which gave only junction sequences without quality scores. TCRdb's table, derived via immunoSEQ multiplex PCR, lists solely in-frame clones and lacks some. Clone size and the V and J calls come from that table; the DNA yielded D and trimming. This sample has some 2,100,000 clones, with 90% to 95% found just once.

Sample: naive CD8+ T cells from PBMCs. This receptor was taken from a young man in good health. Some clones in this sample may be carry-over from other donors' samples. This chain uses TRBV27 with TRBJ1-5; D gene ambiguous. CDR3 DNA sequence: TGTGCCAGCAGTTTTATATTAGGTCAGCCCCAGCATTTT. This codes for CASSFILGQPQHF.